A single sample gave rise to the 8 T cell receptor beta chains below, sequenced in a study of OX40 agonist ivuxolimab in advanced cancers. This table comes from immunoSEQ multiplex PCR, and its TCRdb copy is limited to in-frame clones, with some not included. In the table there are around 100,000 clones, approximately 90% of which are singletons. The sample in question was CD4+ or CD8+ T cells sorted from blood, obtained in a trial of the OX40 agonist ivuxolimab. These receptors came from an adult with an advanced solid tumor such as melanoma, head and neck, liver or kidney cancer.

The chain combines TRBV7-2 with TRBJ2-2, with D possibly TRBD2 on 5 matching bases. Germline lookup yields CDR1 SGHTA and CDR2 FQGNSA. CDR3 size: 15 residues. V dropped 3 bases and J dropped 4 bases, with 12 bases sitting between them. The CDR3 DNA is TGTGCCAGCAGCTTTCGTAGTGGGAGCACCGGGGAGCTGTTTTTT. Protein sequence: CASSFRSGSTGELFF.

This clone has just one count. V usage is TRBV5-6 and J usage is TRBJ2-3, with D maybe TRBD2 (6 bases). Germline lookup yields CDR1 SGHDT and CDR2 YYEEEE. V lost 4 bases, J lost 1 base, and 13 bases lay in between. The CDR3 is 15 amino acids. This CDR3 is CASSPRPSGTDTQYF. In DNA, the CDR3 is TGTGCCAGCAGCCCGCGGCCTAGCGGCACAGATACGCAGTATTTT.

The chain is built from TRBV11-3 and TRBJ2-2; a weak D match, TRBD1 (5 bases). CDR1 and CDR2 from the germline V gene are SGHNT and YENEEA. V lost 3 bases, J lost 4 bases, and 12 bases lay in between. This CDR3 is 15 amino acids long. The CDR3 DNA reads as TGTGCCAGCAGCTTCCAGGGAACCGTCACCGGGGAGCTGTTTTTT. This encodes CASSFQGTVTGELFF.

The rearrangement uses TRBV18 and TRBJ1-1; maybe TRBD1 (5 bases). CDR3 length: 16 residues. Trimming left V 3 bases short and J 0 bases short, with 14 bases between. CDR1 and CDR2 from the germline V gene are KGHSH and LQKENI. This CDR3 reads CASSPQGAGMNTEAFF. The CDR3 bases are TGTGCCAGCTCACCCCAAGGGGCCGGGATGAACACTGAAGCTTTCTTT.

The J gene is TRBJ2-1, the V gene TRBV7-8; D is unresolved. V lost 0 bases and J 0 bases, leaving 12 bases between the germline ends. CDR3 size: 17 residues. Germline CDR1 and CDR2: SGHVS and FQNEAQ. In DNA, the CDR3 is TGTGCCAGCAGCTTAGCGCTTTCCACCCTCTCCTACAATGAGCAGTTCTTC. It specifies CASSLALSTLSYNEQFF.

The CDR3 reads CASSQEIQRGRGDQPQHF. CDR3 DNA: TGCGCCAGCAGCCAAGAAATCCAGAGGGGGCGCGGTGATCAGCCCCAGCATTTT. The rearrangement uses TRBV4-1 and TRBJ1-5; 7 nucleotides agree with TRBD1. The CDR3 loop spans 18 amino acids. Trimming took 0 bases from V and 5 from J; bases not matched to a gene: 13. Germline V CDR1 and CDR2: MGHRA, YSYEKL.

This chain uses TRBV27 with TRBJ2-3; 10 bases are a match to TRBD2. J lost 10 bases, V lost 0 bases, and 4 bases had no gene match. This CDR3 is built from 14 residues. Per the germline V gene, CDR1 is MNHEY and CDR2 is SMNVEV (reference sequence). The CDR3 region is CASSLSGTSAPQYF. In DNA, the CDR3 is TGTGCCAGCAGTTTATCGGGGACTAGCGCTCCGCAGTATTTT.

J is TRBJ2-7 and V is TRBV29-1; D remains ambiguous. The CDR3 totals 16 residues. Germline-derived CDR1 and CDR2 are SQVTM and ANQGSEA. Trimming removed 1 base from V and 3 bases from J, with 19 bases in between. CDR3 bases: TGCAGCGTTGAAGCTAAAATAGCCCCCGGCCTCTACGAGCAGTACTTC. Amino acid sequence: CSVEAKIAPGLYEQYF.